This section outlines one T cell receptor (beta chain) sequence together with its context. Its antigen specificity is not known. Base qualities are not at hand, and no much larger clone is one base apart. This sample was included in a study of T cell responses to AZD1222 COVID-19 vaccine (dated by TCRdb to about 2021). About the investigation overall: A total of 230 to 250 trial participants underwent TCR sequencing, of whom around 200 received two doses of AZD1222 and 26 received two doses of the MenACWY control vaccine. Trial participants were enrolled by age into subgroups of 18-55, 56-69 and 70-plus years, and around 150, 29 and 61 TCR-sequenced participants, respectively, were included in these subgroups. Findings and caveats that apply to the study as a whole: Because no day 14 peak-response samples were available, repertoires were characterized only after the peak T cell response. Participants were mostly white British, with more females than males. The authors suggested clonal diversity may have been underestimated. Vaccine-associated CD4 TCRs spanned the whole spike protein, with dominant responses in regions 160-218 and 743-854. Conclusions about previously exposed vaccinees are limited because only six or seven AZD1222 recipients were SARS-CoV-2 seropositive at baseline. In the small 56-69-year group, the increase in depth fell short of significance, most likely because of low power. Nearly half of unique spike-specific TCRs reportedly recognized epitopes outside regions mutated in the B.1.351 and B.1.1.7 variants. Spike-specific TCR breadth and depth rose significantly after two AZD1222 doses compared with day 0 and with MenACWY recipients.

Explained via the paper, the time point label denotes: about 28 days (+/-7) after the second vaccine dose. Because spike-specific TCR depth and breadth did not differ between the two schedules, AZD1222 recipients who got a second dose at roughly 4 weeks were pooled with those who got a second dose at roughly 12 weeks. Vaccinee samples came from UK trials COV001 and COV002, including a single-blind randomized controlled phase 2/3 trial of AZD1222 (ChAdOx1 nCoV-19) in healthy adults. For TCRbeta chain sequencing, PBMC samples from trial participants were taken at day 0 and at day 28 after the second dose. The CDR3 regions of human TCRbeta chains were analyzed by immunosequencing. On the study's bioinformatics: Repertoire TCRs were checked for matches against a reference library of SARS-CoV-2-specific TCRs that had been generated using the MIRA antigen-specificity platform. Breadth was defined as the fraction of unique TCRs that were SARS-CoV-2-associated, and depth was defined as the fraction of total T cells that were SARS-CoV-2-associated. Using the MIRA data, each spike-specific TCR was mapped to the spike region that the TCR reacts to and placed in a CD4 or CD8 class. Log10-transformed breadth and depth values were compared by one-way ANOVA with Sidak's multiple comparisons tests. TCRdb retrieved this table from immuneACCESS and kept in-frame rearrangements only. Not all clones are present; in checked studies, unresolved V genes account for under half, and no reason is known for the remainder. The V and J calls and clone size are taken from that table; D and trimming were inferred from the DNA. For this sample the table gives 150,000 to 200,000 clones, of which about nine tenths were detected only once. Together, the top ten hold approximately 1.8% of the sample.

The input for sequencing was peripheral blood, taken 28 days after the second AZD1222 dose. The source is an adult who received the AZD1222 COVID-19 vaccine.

The nucleotide sequence is given as TGCGCCAGTAGTAGCGGGGCTACAAACTCCTACGAGCAGTACTTC. It encodes CASSSGATNSYEQYF. The chain was built from TRBV5-1 and TRBJ2-7, with 8 central nucleotides matching TRBD2. CDR1 and CDR2 were assigned from the germline V gene as SGHRS and YFSETQ. V and J are trimmed by 8 bases and 0 bases, and the gene matches miss 10 bases of the junction. From the cysteine through the phenylalanine, the CDR3 covers 15 amino acids. Only the CDR3 region is kept as DNA, spanning 45 bases read in frame from base 1.